The next 27 T cell receptor beta chains were all read from a single sample in a study of CD8+CD57+ T cells in acquired aplastic anemia. Patients included in sequencing had previously demonstrated CD8+CD57+ cell expansion by flow cytometry. Investigators profiled TCR beta VDJ and CDR3 from genomic DNA template. TCRdb re-derived calls from the reads in MiXCR, one entry per CDR3 protein. The sample carries a few hundred thousand distinct CDR3 sequences, approximately 32% recorded once. The sample comprised sorted CD4+, CD8+, or CD8+CD57+ T cells (not recorded which) from PBMCs. The receptors stem from a human donor with aplastic anemia.

Only a few counts were recorded for this clonotype. V and J are TRBV3-1 and TRBJ2-7; 8 bases line up with TRBD2. J was trimmed by 2 bases and V by 1 base; bases with no gene match: 7. The CDR3 spans 16 residues. Germline loops: CDR1 LGHDT, CDR2 YNNKEL (reference sequence). The CDR3: CASSQAPGTSTYEQYF. CDR3 sequence (DNA): TGTGCCAGCAGCCAAGCCCCCGGGACTAGTACCTACGAGCAGTACTTC.

Many counts were recorded for this clonotype. V usage is TRBV7-9 and J usage is TRBJ1-1; D unresolved. This CDR3 region has 13 residues. V was pared by 7 bases and J by 1 base, with 10 bases between. CDR1 SEHNR and CDR2 FQNEAQ come from the germline V gene (reference sequence). Here the CDR3 reads CASTKDTNTEAFF. CDR3 sequence (DNA): TGTGCCAGCACCAAAGACACGAACACTGAAGCTTTCTTT. Together with reference TRBV7-9 and TRBJ1-1, the CDR3 gives the full variable domain: DTGVSQNPRHKITKRGQNVTFRCDPISEHNRLYWYRQTLGQGPEFLTYFQNEAQLEKSRLLSDRFSAERPKGSFSTLEIQRTEQGDSAMYLCASTKDTNTEAFFGQGTRLTVV.

A remark on this clonotype: One junction end disagrees with the germline gene, perhaps due to a read error. The V gene is TRBV7-9, the J gene TRBJ1-1, with D uncertain. The CDR3 contains 13 residues. Per germline, CDR1 SEHNR and CDR2 FQNEAQ (reference sequence). The CDR3 nucleotides are TGCGCCAGCAGCTTGGGGTTTGAAACTGAAGCTTTCTTT. It codes for CASSLGFETEAFF. Combining the CDR3 with reference TRBV7-9 and TRBJ1-1 gives the whole variable domain DTGVSQNPRHKITKRGQNVTFRCDPISEHNRLYWYRQTLGQGPEFLTYFQNEAQLEKSRLLSDRFSAERPKGSFSTLEIQRTEQGDSAMYLCASSLGFETEAFFGQGTRLTVV.

The table lists this clonotype with many counts. The chain uses TRBV7-2 and TRBJ1-2; 8 nucleotides line up with TRBD1. This CDR3 comprises 14 residues. Germline CDR1 reads SGHTA; CDR2 reads FQGNSA. V shed 1 base, J shed 8 bases, and the junction held 6 bases outside the gene matches. CDR3: CASSLGQGARGYTF. The CDR3 DNA reads TGTGCCAGCAGCTTAGGGCAGGGGGCGCGAGGCTACACCTTC.

Of note for this clonotype: A read error is likely, as this CDR3 ends without the conserved phenylalanine or tryptophan. No DNA is shown, since the ends of the CDR3 on it are uncertain; the CDR3 is the one TCRdb lists. The rearrangement joins TRBV2 to TRBJ1-1. The CDR3 numbers 13 amino acids, ends counted. Germline CDR1 is SNHLY and CDR2 is FYNNEI. The CDR3 protein is CASSEAGYTEAFL.

The chain joins TRBV20-1 to TRBJ2-7, with 7 positions matching TRBD1. The CDR3 totals 13 residues. Germline CDR1 DFQATT, CDR2 SNEGSKA (reference sequence). V lost 5 bases, J lost 3 bases, and 7 bases stayed unmatched. This chain's CDR3 is CSAPGGRGYEQYF. CDR3 nucleotides: TGCAGTGCTCCAGGGGGACGAGGCTACGAGCAGTACTTC.

This sequence joins TRBV28 and TRBJ1-4, with TRBD1 as a possible D gene (6 bases). CDR3 length: 11 residues. CDR1 and CDR2 from the germline V gene are MDHEN and SYDVKM. V gave up 3 bases and J gave up 15 bases, with 11 bases separating them. This CDR3 is CASSFGDKVFF. CDR3 in DNA: TGTGCCAGCAGTTTCGGGGACAAGGTGTTTTTT.

For this clonotype: Given the absence of the conserved phenylalanine or tryptophan at the CDR3 end, a read error is likely. This sequence joins TRBV5-1 and TRBJ1-1, with a possible D match to TRBD1 (6 bases). CDR1 SGHRS and CDR2 YFSETQ come from the germline V gene. V was cut by 1 base and J by 5 bases, with 12 bases left in between. This CDR3 spans 14 amino acids. The CDR3 spells CASSLLGARTEAFL. DNA for the CDR3: TGCGCCAGCAGCTTGTTGGGGGCGCGGACTGAAGCTTTCCTT.

In this sample, this clonotype turned up a few times. The chain uses TRBV3-1 and TRBJ2-1; D is unclear. From germline, CDR1 is LGHDT and CDR2 YNNKEL (reference sequence). V gave up 4 bases and J gave up 7 bases, with 5 bases separating them. The CDR3 contains 11 residues. CDR3 in amino acids: CASSRRNEQFF. Here the CDR3 DNA reads TGTGCCAGCAGCCGCCGAAATGAGCAGTTCTTC.

At least ten counts were recorded for this clonotype. The chain is built from TRBV29-1 and TRBJ2-7; D tentatively fits TRBD1 or TRBD2 (5 bases each). CDR3 length: 16 residues. The V gene lost 6 bases and the J gene lost 3 bases, with 24 bases spanning the gap. Germline V gene lookup returns CDR1 SQVTM and CDR2 ANQGSEA. CDR3 residues: CSVRSPTGPGVYEQYF. CDR3 sequence (DNA): TGCAGCGTCCGCTCCCCCACAGGCCCCGGGGTCTACGAGCAGTACTTC.

The chain combines TRBV7-3 with TRBJ1-6; the D is unclear. The CDR3 loop spans 16 amino acids. The ends were cut back, 1 base at V and 9 bases at J, with 16 bases in the middle. Looked up from germline, CDR1 is SGHTA and CDR2 is FQGTGA. As DNA, the CDR3 is TGTGCCAGCAGCTTAAAATCGTCGGACTTAGGTTCACCCCTCCACTTT. Its translation is CASSLKSSDLGSPLHF.

This chain connects TRBV19 to TRBJ1-1; 7 bases align to TRBD1. The CDR3 has 14 amino acids. Trimming at V came to 8 bases and at J to 4 bases, leaving 10 bases not matched to a gene. CDR1 is LNHDA, CDR2 SQIVND, per germline (reference sequence). This CDR3 reads CASGLQGKGTEAFF. In DNA, the CDR3 is TGTGCCAGTGGGCTACAGGGGAAGGGCACTGAAGCTTTCTTT.

This clonotype was found a few times. For the CDR3, the DNA is TGTGCCAGCAGTCGTCGGGACAGGGGGGGAACAGATACGCAGTATTTT. Protein sequence: CASSRRDRGGTDTQYF. The chain is built from TRBV2 and TRBJ2-3; 11 nucleotides agree with TRBD1. The length of the CDR3 is 16 residues. V gave up 5 bases and J gave up 3 bases; unmatched junction bases: 7. Germline CDR1 and CDR2: SNHLY and FYNNEI.

The chain joins TRBV7-2 to TRBJ2-1; 14 bases line up with TRBD2. In germline, CDR1 is SGHTA, CDR2 FQGNSA. V shed 3 bases, J shed 7 bases, and the junction held 5 bases outside the gene matches. This CDR3 comprises 16 residues. CDR3 DNA sequence: TGTGCCAGCAGCTTTACGGGACTAGCGGGAGCGAATGAGCAGTTCTTC. Its protein product is CASSFTGLAGANEQFF.

This clonotype was seen many times. The chain recombines TRBV29-1 with TRBJ2-7, with 8 bases identical to TRBD2. V dropped 6 bases and J dropped 6; count of bases not matched to a gene: 13. Germline V gene lookup returns CDR1 SQVTM and CDR2 ANQGSEA. The CDR3 extends over 14 amino acids. CDR3: CSVGGVAGPLEQYF. CDR3 DNA: TGCAGCGTGGGGGGTGTAGCGGGACCTCTCGAGCAGTACTTC.

This clonotype was found a few times. V is TRBV11-2 and J is TRBJ1-1; D possibly corresponds to TRBD1 (5 bases). Germline V lookup: CDR1 SGHAT, CDR2 FQNNGV. This CDR3 spans 16 amino acids. With 4 bases removed from V and 3 bases from J, the gap between germline ends came to 18 bases. DNA of the CDR3: TGTGCCAGCAGCTCTGGGGAGGGGTCTGTCGACACTGAAGCTTTCTTT. Translated, it gives CASSSGEGSVDTEAFF.

This clonotype has more than one count but fewer than ten. V gene TRBV7-9 combines with J gene TRBJ2-2; no definite D call. V shed 0 bases and J shed 2 bases, with 7 bases lying between them. In germline, CDR1 is SEHNR, CDR2 FQNEAQ (reference sequence). The CDR3 sequence is 15 residues long. CDR3 protein: CASSLAVHNTGELFF. CDR3 nucleotide sequence: TGTGCCAGCAGCTTAGCCGTACACAACACCGGGGAGCTGTTTTTT.

The chain recombines TRBV13 with TRBJ2-3, with D perhaps TRBD1 (5 bases). V was shortened by 8 bases and J by 1 base, with 16 bases between the two germline ends. This CDR3 is built from 15 residues. Germline V gene data show CDR1 as PRHDT and CDR2 as FYEKMQ (reference sequence). The CDR3 nucleotides read TGTGCCAGCGCGATTGGTGGGGCTGGCACAGATACGCAGTATTTT. Translation: CASAIGGAGTDTQYF. Full variable domain (outside the CDR3, taken from reference TRBV13 and TRBJ2-3): AAGVIQSPRHLIKEKRETATLKCYPIPRHDTVYWYQQGPGQDPQFLISFYEKMQSDKGSIPDRFSAQQFSDYHSELNMSSLELGDSALYFCASAIGGAGTDTQYFGPGTRLTVL.

This clonotype has a count of ten or more. This sequence joins TRBV19 and TRBJ1-1; D is ambiguous. The germline V and J ends were trimmed by 1 base and 4 bases, with 13 bases remaining between them. CDR3 length equals 15 residues. The V gene's germline CDR1 is LNHDA and CDR2 SQIVND (reference sequence). In DNA form, the CDR3 reads TGTGCCAGTAGTATAGGTAAGGGTGGGGTCACTGAAGCTTTCTTT. This gives the protein CASSIGKGGVTEAFF.

This clonotype was detected many times. The chain joins TRBV29-1 to TRBJ1-1; D is unresolved. Germline values: CDR1 SQVTM, CDR2 ANQGSEA. The CDR3 is made up of 12 amino acids. The germline V and J ends were trimmed by 7 bases and 0 bases, with 9 bases remaining between them. The CDR3 here is CSANMMNTEAFF. The CDR3 DNA reads as TGCAGCGCGAACATGATGAACACTGAAGCTTTCTTT.

In its sample, this clonotype was seen a few times. One end of the junction does not line up with germline, which may come from a read error. The chain has TRBV10-3 and TRBJ1-1; the D is unclear. Germline V CDR1 and CDR2: ENHRY, SYGVKD. CDR3 length equals 13 residues. The CDR3 is CASSERSNTEAFF. The CDR3 coding sequence is TGTGCCAGCAGTGAAAGGAGTAACACTGAAGCTTTCTTT.

There are many counts of this clonotype. The J gene is TRBJ1-2, the V gene TRBV20-1; a possible D gene is TRBD1 (5 bases). Per the germline V gene, CDR1 is DFQATT and CDR2 is SNEGSKA (reference sequence). This CDR3 is 16 amino acids long. V was trimmed by 3 bases and J by 4 bases, leaving 21 bases between them. The CDR3 spells CSARFWGAISGYGYTF. In DNA form, the CDR3 reads TGCAGTGCTAGGTTTTGGGGCGCGATATCAGGCTATGGCTACACCTTC.

As concerns this clonotype: Germline is not matched at one junction end, which may reflect a read error. This CDR3 is CASSYGTGGEKLFF. CDR3 in DNA: TGTGCCAGCAGTTACGGGACAGGGGGTGAAAAACTGTTTTTT. V and J are TRBV10-3 and TRBJ1-4, with TRBD1 matching over 11 bases. CDR1 ENHRY and CDR2 SYGVKD come from the germline V gene. The CDR3 runs 14 residues.

The chain's CDR3 is CSANSRAQNTEAFF. DNA for the CDR3: TGCAGTGCTAACTCGCGAGCCCAGAACACTGAAGCTTTCTTT. The rearrangement joins TRBV20-1 to TRBJ1-1; D unresolved. Germline assignment: CDR1 DFQATT and CDR2 SNEGSKA (reference sequence). V dropped 4 bases and J dropped 1 base, with 13 bases sitting between them. This CDR3 is built from 14 residues.

This clonotype has at least ten counts. The rearrangement uses TRBV29-1 and TRBJ1-2; 11 bases map to TRBD1. The CDR3 runs 13 residues. Germline loops: CDR1 SQVTM, CDR2 ANQGSEA. V lost 5 bases to trimming and J lost 8 bases; unmatched junction nucleotides: 7. The CDR3 sequence is CSVMGQGEGGYTF. CDR3 coding DNA: TGCAGCGTTATGGGACAGGGGGAAGGAGGCTACACCTTC.

This clonotype was detected many times. The chain couples TRBV2 to TRBJ1-1, with D unresolved. This CDR3 has 14 residues. The V gene lost 6 bases and the J gene lost 2 bases, with 13 bases spanning the gap. Per the germline V gene, CDR1 is SNHLY and CDR2 is FYNNEI. The CDR3 region has the DNA TGTGCCAGCAGCGGACTTACGACCAACACTGAAGCTTTCTTT. Amino acids: CASSGLTTNTEAFF.

This clonotype was seen many times. The chain links TRBV10-2 to TRBJ2-1, with D possibly being TRBD1 or TRBD2 (5 bases each). Between the trimmed V and J ends, which lost 7 bases and 5 bases, there was a span of 18 bases. The CDR3 is 15 residues long. Germline CDR1 reads WSHSY; CDR2 reads SAAADI. CDR3: CASTLGWGIHNEQFF. The CDR3 region has the DNA TGCGCCAGCACCTTAGGGTGGGGGATACACAATGAGCAGTTCTTC.